This passage covers 11 T cell receptor beta chains from one sample sequenced in a study of identical twins. TCRdb recomputed calls from the 5' RACE reads with MiXCR, one row per CDR3 protein. The data contain 1.5 million to 2 million distinct CDR3 sequences, around 29% of them seen just once; the ten biggest clones take up less than 0.35%. Sequencing input: cord blood. Receptors originate from a newborn girl in good health.

There are a few counts of this clonotype. The chain carries TRBV27 and TRBJ1-6; 7 bases map to TRBD1. The germline CDR1 and CDR2 sequences are MNHEY and SMNVEV (reference sequence). The CDR3 length is 17 residues. V dropped 5 bases and J dropped 6; count of bases not matched to a gene: 13. The CDR3 DNA reads TGTGCCAGCAGTCCCACCTCGAGGGGGCTAGGTAATTCACCCCTCCACTTT. As protein: CASSPTSRGLGNSPLHF.

This chain connects TRBV20-1 to TRBJ2-1; D uncertain. The CDR3 contains 13 residues. Germline CDR1 and CDR2: DFQATT and SNEGSKA (reference sequence). V gave up 0 bases and J gave up 13 bases, with 16 bases separating them. The CDR3, as DNA: TGCAGTGCTAGAGATAGGTTACAAGAGACCCAGTTCTTC. It specifies CSARDRLQETQFF.

This chain joins TRBV20-1 and TRBJ1-2, with TRBD1 as a possible D gene (6 bases). V was shortened by 6 bases and J by 6 bases, with 14 bases between the two germline ends. CDR1 and CDR2 (germline): DFQATT, SNEGSKA (reference sequence). The CDR3 spans 12 residues. The CDR3 DNA sequence: TGCAGTGCCGGGCGGGGGGCGGATGGCTACACCTTC. Residues: CSAGRGADGYTF.

The chain is built from TRBV20-1 and TRBJ1-5; possible D gene TRBD1, 5 bases. The CDR3 is 14 amino acids. Trimming shortened V by 1 base and J by 4 bases, and 11 bases separated the two germline ends. Germline lookup yields CDR1 DFQATT and CDR2 SNEGSKA (reference sequence). CDR3 DNA sequence: TGCAGTGCTAGAGTCTCAGGGAGGAATCAGCCCCAGCATTTT. This codes for CSARVSGRNQPQHF.

This clonotype was seen once. The chain uses TRBV20-1 and TRBJ2-1; the match to TRBD1 covers 12 bases. Germline V gene data show CDR1 as DFQATT and CDR2 as SNEGSKA (reference sequence). CDR3 length: 17 amino acids. The junction had 12 bases not matched to a gene; V was cut back by 4 bases and J by 5 bases. The CDR3 loop reads CSAITVGQGARDNEQFF. CDR3 coding DNA: TGCAGTGCTATTACCGTGGGACAGGGGGCTAGGGACAATGAGCAGTTCTTC.

This clonotype was counted a few times. J is TRBJ2-1 and V is TRBV14, with D perhaps matching TRBD1 (5 bases). Per germline, CDR1 SGHDN and CDR2 FVKESK. The CDR3 extends over 17 amino acids. Trimming took off 0 bases at V and 3 bases at J, with 15 bases between the two ends. For the CDR3, the DNA is TGTGCCAGCAGCCAAGATCGTGACAGATTCAGCTACAATGAGCAGTTCTTC. This translates into CASSQDRDRFSYNEQFF.

The chain combines TRBV7-2 with TRBJ2-1; D is undetermined. CDR3 size: 16 residues. CDR1 SGHTA and CDR2 FQGNSA come from the germline V gene. V dropped 6 bases and J dropped 0 bases, with 15 bases sitting between them. The CDR3 reads CASSSRHSLSYNEQFF. The DNA for the CDR3 is TGTGCCAGCAGTTCGCGACACAGTCTCTCCTACAATGAGCAGTTCTTC.

J is TRBJ1-1 and V is TRBV6-5, with 8 bases fitting TRBD1. V shed 2 bases, J shed 4 bases, and the junction held 6 bases outside the gene matches. This CDR3 region has 15 residues. Germline V gives CDR1 MNHEY, CDR2 SVGAGI. CDR3 bases: TGTGCCAGCAGTTACGGCACAGGGGGGCTCACTGAAGCTTTCTTT. Protein sequence: CASSYGTGGLTEAFF.

This clonotype was observed a handful of times. CDR3 DNA sequence: TGTGCCAGCAGCTCCGGCGGGTGGGTTCTAGCTGCCTACGAGCAGTACTTC. It codes for CASSSGGWVLAAYEQYF. The chain recombines TRBV11-2 with TRBJ2-7; D might be TRBD2 (5 bases). From germline, CDR1 is SGHAT and CDR2 FQNNGV. CDR3 length equals 17 residues. V lost 4 bases and J 2 bases, leaving 21 bases between the germline ends.

This clonotype was recorded a few times. The chain couples TRBV25-1 to TRBJ2-1; 9 nucleotides agree with TRBD2. This CDR3 is built from 15 residues. Losses at the gene ends were 8 bases for V and 0 bases for J; bases not matched to a gene: 5. From germline, CDR1 is MGHDK and CDR2 SYGVNS. The CDR3 loop is CASLRAGGSYNEQFF. For the CDR3, the DNA is TGTGCCAGCTTAAGAGCGGGGGGCTCCTACAATGAGCAGTTCTTC.

The chain uses TRBV5-1 and TRBJ1-2; tentative D call: TRBD1 (6 bases). Trimming removed 4 bases from V and 3 bases from J, with 10 bases in between. Germline-derived CDR1 and CDR2 are SGHRS and YFSETQ. The CDR3 totals 13 residues. CDR3 nucleotides: TGCGCCAGCAGCCGGGACACTGACTATGGCTACACCTTC. It is translated as CASSRDTDYGYTF.